The 22 T cell receptor beta chains reported below all come from one sample, sequenced in a study of blood T cell repertoires in COVID-19. Assay used: immunoSEQ multiplex PCR; TCRdb lists only in-frame clones, some missing. The sample holds 220,000 or so clones, around 90% seen once. Sequenced sample: PBMCs or T cells enriched from blood (not recorded which). These receptors came from a man aged 30 to 39 who had been exposed to COVID-19.

The CDR3 is CASSKLGPLYQEAQYF. The CDR3 region has the DNA TGTGCCAGCAGCAAATTGGGGCCACTGTACCAAGAGGCCCAGTACTTC. V is TRBV21-1 and J is TRBJ2-5; the table's D gene call, TRBD1, was not cross checked with the DNA. TRBV21-1 corresponds to a pseudogene. This CDR3 has 16 residues.

This clone was counted a few times. The gene calls are TRBV5-1 and TRBJ1-2, with a possible D match to TRBD1 (5 bases). This CDR3 is 12 amino acids long. V was shortened by 4 bases and J by 8 bases, with 12 bases between the two germline ends. CDR1 is SGHRS and CDR2 is YFSETQ in the germline V gene. The CDR3 sequence: CASSPPGDGYTF. The CDR3 DNA follows: TGCGCCAGCAGCCCCCCGGGGGACGGCTACACCTTC.

As regards this clone: At one end, the junction sequence differs from germline, possibly due to a read error. This chain uses TRBV5-6 with TRBJ2-2, with TRBD2 identical over 14 bases. This CDR3 has 17 residues. Germline V lookup: CDR1 SGHDT, CDR2 YYEEEE. The CDR3 loop reads CASSLGLAGAKTGELFF. DNA of the CDR3: TGTGCCAGCAGCCTGGGACTAGCGGGGGCGAAAACCGGGGAGCTGTTTTTT. Supplemented by reference TRBV5-6 and TRBJ2-2, the full variable domain reads DAGVTQSPTHLIKTRGQQVTLRCSPKSGHDTVSWYQQALGQGPQFIFQYYEEEERQRGNFPDRFSGHQFPNYSSELNVNALLLGDSALYLCASSLGLAGAKTGELFFGEGSRLTVL.

V usage is TRBV15 and J usage is TRBJ2-5; no clear D. This CDR3 spans 16 amino acids. Germline V gene sequence: CDR1 LNHNV, CDR2 YYDKDF (reference sequence). V dropped 5 bases and J dropped 5 bases, with 21 bases sitting between them. The CDR3 DNA reads as TGTGCCACCAGCCGAACTAACTCGAGCCGCCGGGAGACCCAGTACTTC. This translates into CATSRTNSSRRETQYF.

V gene TRBV7-2 combines with J gene TRBJ2-7; maybe TRBD2 (5 bases). The CDR3 extends over 14 amino acids. CDR1 is SGHTA and CDR2 is FQGNSA in the germline V gene. V dropped 3 bases and J dropped 3 bases, with 12 bases sitting between them. The CDR3 here is CASSLQLANYEQYF. The CDR3 coding sequence is TGTGCCAGCAGCTTGCAGCTAGCCAACTACGAGCAGTACTTC.

This chain connects TRBV4-1 to TRBJ1-5; weak D call: TRBD1 (5 bases). CDR3 length: 18 amino acids. Germline CDR1 and CDR2: MGHRA and YSYEKL. Trimming took off 0 bases at V and 5 bases at J, with 20 bases between the two ends. The DNA of the CDR3 is TGCGCCAGCAGCCAAGATGGAGCAGGGAAAGTGGTAGATCAGCCCCAGCATTTT. Translating gives CASSQDGAGKVVDQPQHF.

This chain links TRBV12-5 with TRBJ2-7; 12 bases line up with TRBD1. This CDR3 region has 16 residues. Germline CDR1 reads LGHNT; CDR2 reads FRNRAP. Trimming took 5 bases from V and 4 from J; bases not matched to a gene: 9. The CDR3 nucleotides are TGTGCTAGTGGTCGGCGGAGGGACAGGGGGCTGTACGAGCAGTACTTC. It yields the protein CASGRRRDRGLYEQYF. Full variable domain (rest looked up from reference TRBV12-5 and TRBJ2-7): DARVTQTPRHKVTEMGQEVTMRCQPILGHNTVFWYRQTMMQGLELLAYFRNRAPLDDSGMPKDRFSAEMPDATLATLKIQPSEPRDSAVYFCASGRRRDRGLYEQYFGPGTRLTVT.

This chain connects TRBV27 to TRBJ2-2, with 7 bases lining up with TRBD2. The junction had 1 base not matched to a gene; V was cut back by 3 bases and J by 6 bases. CDR3 length: 13 amino acids. Germline V gene lookup returns CDR1 MNHEY and CDR2 SMNVEV (reference sequence). CDR3 sequence reads: CASSFGRAGELFF. In DNA form, the CDR3 reads TGTGCCAGCAGTTTTGGGAGGGCCGGGGAGCTGTTTTTT.

The rearrangement joins TRBV3-1 (or the pseudogene TRBV3-2) to TRBJ2-7; 8 nucleotides match TRBD2. Germline CDR1 LGHDT, CDR2 YNNKEL (reference sequence). CDR3 size: 16 residues. The junction had 10 bases not matched to a gene; V was cut back by 3 bases and J by 3 bases. Here the CDR3 DNA reads TGTGCCAGCAGCCACCCAAGCGGGGGACGAAACTACGAGCAGTACTTC. It translates to CASSHPSGGRNYEQYF.

The chain is built from TRBV7-2 and TRBJ2-5; the D gene is possibly TRBD2 (5 bases). CDR3 length: 13 amino acids. Germline CDR1 SGHTA, CDR2 FQGNSA. Trimming stripped 4 bases from V and 5 bases from J, with 11 bases between. This CDR3 is CASSYPTGETQYF. The CDR3 DNA reads as TGTGCCAGCAGCTACCCAACGGGGGAGACCCAGTACTTC.

J is TRBJ1-4 and V is TRBV25-1, with TRBD1 matching 11 bases. This CDR3 spans 15 amino acids. CDR1 and CDR2 (germline): MGHDK, SYGVNS. Losses at the gene ends were 6 bases for V and 10 bases for J; bases not matched to a gene: 10. CDR3 residues: CASRADRGRVGKLFF. Here the CDR3 DNA reads TGTGCCAGCAGGGCGGACAGGGGGCGCGTCGGAAAACTGTTTTTT.

This chain uses TRBV27 with TRBJ2-7; tentative D call: TRBD1 (6 bases). Germline values: CDR1 MNHEY, CDR2 SMNVEV (reference sequence). This CDR3 region has 13 residues. V lost 10 bases and J lost 0, with 13 bases in between. The CDR3 here is CATRDTSSYEQYF. The CDR3 DNA reads TGTGCCACCCGGGACACGAGCTCCTACGAGCAGTACTTC.

A note on this clone: Other DNA sequences of this sample code for an identical CDR3. The chain uses TRBV27 and TRBJ1-5; TRBD1 is a possible D gene (5 bases). Germline V CDR1 and CDR2: MNHEY, SMNVEV (reference sequence). The CDR3 runs to 13 residues. Deletions cut 3 bases from V and 5 bases from J, with 8 bases between. This CDR3 reads CASSLGGDQPQHF. CDR3 nucleotides: TGTGCCAGCAGTTTGGGGGGGGATCAGCCCCAGCATTTT.

CDR3 sequence reads: CASSQGLGSGPTDTQYF. The CDR3 DNA sequence: TGTGCCAGCAGCCAAGGACTAGGCAGCGGACCAACAGATACGCAGTATTTT. V and J are TRBV4-2 and TRBJ2-3, with a weak D call TRBD2 (6 bases). This CDR3 comprises 17 residues. Germline assignment: CDR1 LGHNA and CDR2 YNFKEQ. Trimming took off 1 base at V and 3 bases at J, with 17 bases between the two ends.

This chain connects TRBV7-2 to TRBJ2-7; D remains unclear. V lost 5 bases and J 5 bases, leaving 10 bases between the germline ends. CDR3 length: 12 residues. Looked up from germline, CDR1 is SGHTA and CDR2 is FQGNSA. In nucleotides, the CDR3 is TGTGCCAGCAGCCTGGGTGGGCACGAGCAGTACTTC. Protein sequence: CASSLGGHEQYF.

V is TRBV6-5 and J is TRBJ2-7, with a tentative D call TRBD1 (5 bases). The CDR3 has 13 residues. The germline V gene encodes CDR1 MNHEY and CDR2 SVGAGI. Trimming cost V 3 bases and J 4 bases, with 10 bases left between them. In DNA, the CDR3 is TGTGCCAGCAGTTATTCCAGGGAATACGAGCAGTACTTC. Translating gives CASSYSREYEQYF.

V and J are TRBV9 and TRBJ2-5; D is perhaps TRBD1 (6 bases). The CDR3 extends over 14 amino acids. V was shortened by 4 bases and J by 5 bases, with 15 bases between the two germline ends. From germline, CDR1 is SGDLS and CDR2 YYNGEE. CDR3 sequence: CASSTGQGRETQYF. Here the CDR3 DNA reads TGTGCCAGCAGCACCGGCCAGGGGCGGGAGACCCAGTACTTC.

This clone was detected once. V usage is TRBV30 and J usage is TRBJ1-4, with D maybe TRBD1 (5 bases). From germline, CDR1 is GTSNPN and CDR2 SVGIG (reference sequence). Trimming took 4 bases from V and 3 from J, leaving 6 bases between them. The CDR3 has 12 residues. The CDR3 is CAWTRANEKLFF. CDR3 in DNA: TGTGCCTGGACCAGGGCTAATGAAAAACTGTTTTTT.

V gene TRBV4-3 combines with J gene TRBJ1-5; D gene uncertain. V was cut by 0 bases and J by 0 bases, with 12 bases left in between. The CDR3 runs to 17 residues. The germline CDR1 and CDR2 sequences are LGHNA and YSLEER. The CDR3, as DNA: TGCGCCAGCAGCCAAGACCCACAGCTCTATAGCAATCAGCCCCAGCATTTT. Its protein product is CASSQDPQLYSNQPQHF.

The chain recombines TRBV19 with TRBJ2-1; 10 bases fit TRBD1. CDR3 length equals 13 residues. The ends lost 10 bases at V and 10 bases at J; junction bases unmatched: 10. The germline gives CDR1 LNHDA, CDR2 SQIVND (reference sequence). The CDR3: CATRQGARKEQFF. DNA of the CDR3: TGTGCCACCCGACAGGGGGCACGTAAGGAGCAGTTCTTC.

The J gene is TRBJ2-7, the V gene TRBV7-2, with 10 positions matching TRBD2. Germline values: CDR1 SGHTA, CDR2 FQGNSA. The CDR3 has 16 amino acids. V was pared by 1 base and J by 4 bases, with 7 bases of the junction left unmatched. The CDR3 nucleotides read TGTGCCAGCAGCTTAGGGCTTGGACTAGCGGTTTACGAGCAGTACTTC. This encodes CASSLGLGLAVYEQYF.

V gene TRBV6-2 or TRBV6-3 combines with J gene TRBJ1-1; D remains ambiguous. The CDR3 consists of 15 residues. Per germline, CDR1 MNHEY and CDR2 SVGEGT. V was shortened by 0 bases and J by 0 bases, with 8 bases between the two germline ends. The CDR3 here is CASSYSFQMNTEAFF. In DNA, the CDR3 is TGTGCCAGCAGTTACTCGTTCCAAATGAACACTGAAGCTTTCTTT.